The entry that follows covers one T cell receptor (beta chain) sequence. What it recognizes is unknown. Use of 60 Vbeta and 13 Jbeta primers characterized the PCR. Sequenced by immunoSEQ multiplex PCR; TCRdb stores in-frame clones only, minus some. The sample records 190,000 or so clones, about 80% being singletons. This entry comes from a study of cytomegalovirus exposure and HLA in healthy donors. Broader study findings: Previously analyzed data showed that most TCR beta V segments were productive at a frequency of about 87% or about 30%. Overall, roughly 160 TCR beta chains were annotated as cytomegalovirus-associated. In a later analysis, CMV-associated beta chains were mostly HLA-associated, it appeared. The only immune exposure information that was available was CMV serostatus.

CDR1 is LNHDA, CDR2 SQIVND, per germline (reference sequence). CDR3 length equals 14 residues. V was clipped by 4 bases and J by 4 bases; unmatched bases: 5. Sequences were obtained from PBMCs. This chain connects TRBV19 to TRBJ2-7; 9 positions match TRBD1. The receptor comes from a boy aged 5 to 17 in good health and CMV-seronegative. This CDR3 reads CASSTGTGRYEQYF. CDR3 coding DNA: TGTGCCAGTAGTACAGGGACAGGGAGGTACGAGCAGTACTTC. The whole variable domain, filled in from reference TRBV19 and TRBJ2-7, reads DGGITQSPKYLFRKEGQNVTLSCEQNLNHDAMYWYRQDPGQGLRLIYYSQIVNDFQKGDIAEGYSVSREKKESFPLTVTSAQKNPTAFYLCASSTGTGRYEQYFGPGTRLTVT.